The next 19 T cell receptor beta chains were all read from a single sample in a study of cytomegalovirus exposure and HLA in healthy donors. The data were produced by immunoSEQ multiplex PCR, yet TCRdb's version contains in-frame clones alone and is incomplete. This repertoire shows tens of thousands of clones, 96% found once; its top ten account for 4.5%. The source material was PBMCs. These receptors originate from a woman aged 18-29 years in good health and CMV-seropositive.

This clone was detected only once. CDR3 sequence (DNA): TGTGCCAGCAGCCCGTCCGGGGACAGGGAAGGTGGCTACACCTTC. Protein: CASSPSGDREGGYTF. The chain recombines TRBV4-2 with TRBJ1-2, with 9 bases that match TRBD1. After removal of 4 bases from V and 7 bases from J, the junction contained 10 bases not matched to a gene. The CDR3 loop spans 15 amino acids. Germline CDR1 is LGHNA and CDR2 is YNFKEQ.

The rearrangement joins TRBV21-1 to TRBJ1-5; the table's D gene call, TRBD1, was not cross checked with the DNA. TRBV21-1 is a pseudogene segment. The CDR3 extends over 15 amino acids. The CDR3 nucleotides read TGTGCCAGCAGGACAGGGGAGGATGGGGATCAGCCCCAGCATTTT. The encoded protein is CASRTGEDGDQPQHF.

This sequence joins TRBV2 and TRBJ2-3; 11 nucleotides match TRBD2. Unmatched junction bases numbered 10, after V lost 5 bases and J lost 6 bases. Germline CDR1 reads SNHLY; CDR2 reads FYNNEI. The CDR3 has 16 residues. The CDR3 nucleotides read TGTGCCAGCAGTAACTTAGCGGGAGGGCCGTCGGATACGCAGTATTTT. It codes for CASSNLAGGPSDTQYF.

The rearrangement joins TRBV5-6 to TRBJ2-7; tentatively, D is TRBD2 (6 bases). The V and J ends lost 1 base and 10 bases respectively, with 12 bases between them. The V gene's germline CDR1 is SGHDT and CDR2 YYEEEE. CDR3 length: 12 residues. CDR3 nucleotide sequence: TGTGCCAGCAGCTTGAGTTCGGGGGTCCAGTACTTC. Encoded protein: CASSLSSGVQYF.

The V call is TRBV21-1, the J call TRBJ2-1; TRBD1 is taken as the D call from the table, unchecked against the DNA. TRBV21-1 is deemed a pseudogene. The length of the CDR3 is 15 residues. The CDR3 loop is CASSKGPNREKEQFF. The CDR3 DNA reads TGTGCCAGCAGCAAAGGTCCGAACAGGGAAAAAGAGCAGTTCTTC.

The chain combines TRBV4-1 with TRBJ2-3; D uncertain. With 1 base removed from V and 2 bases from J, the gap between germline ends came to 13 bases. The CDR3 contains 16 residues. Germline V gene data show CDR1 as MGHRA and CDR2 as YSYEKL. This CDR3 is CASSQGPAPPTDTQYF. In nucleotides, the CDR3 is TGCGCCAGCAGCCAAGGTCCAGCGCCTCCCACAGATACGCAGTATTTT.

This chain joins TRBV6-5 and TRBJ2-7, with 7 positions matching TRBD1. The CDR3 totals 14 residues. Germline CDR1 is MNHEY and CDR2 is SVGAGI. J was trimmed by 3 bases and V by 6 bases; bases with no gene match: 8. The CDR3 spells CASSSQGTYYEQYF. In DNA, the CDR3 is TGTGCCAGCAGCTCACAGGGGACCTACTACGAGCAGTACTTC.

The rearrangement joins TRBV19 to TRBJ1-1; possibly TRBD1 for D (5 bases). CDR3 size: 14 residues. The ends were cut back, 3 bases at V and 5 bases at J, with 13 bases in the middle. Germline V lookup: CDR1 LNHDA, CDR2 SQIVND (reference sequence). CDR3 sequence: CASSMGLGGTEAFF. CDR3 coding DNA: TGTGCCAGTAGTATGGGTTTGGGGGGAACTGAAGCTTTCTTT.

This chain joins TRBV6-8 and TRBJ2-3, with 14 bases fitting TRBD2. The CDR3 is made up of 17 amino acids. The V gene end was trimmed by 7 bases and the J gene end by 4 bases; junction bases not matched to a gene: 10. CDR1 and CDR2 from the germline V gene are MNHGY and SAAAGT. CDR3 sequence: CASTEGLAGESPDTQYF. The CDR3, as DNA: TGTGCCAGCACTGAGGGACTAGCGGGAGAGTCCCCAGATACGCAGTATTTT.

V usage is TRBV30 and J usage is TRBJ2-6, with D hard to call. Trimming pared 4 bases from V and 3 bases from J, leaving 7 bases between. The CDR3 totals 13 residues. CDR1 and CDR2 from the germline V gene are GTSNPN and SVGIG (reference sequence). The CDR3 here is CAWTRGGANVLTF. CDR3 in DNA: TGTGCCTGGACTAGAGGTGGGGCCAACGTCCTGACTTTC.

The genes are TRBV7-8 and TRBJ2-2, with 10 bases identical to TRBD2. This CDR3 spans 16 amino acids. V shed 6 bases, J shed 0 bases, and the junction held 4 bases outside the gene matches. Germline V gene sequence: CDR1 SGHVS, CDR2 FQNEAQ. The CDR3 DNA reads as TGTGCCAGCAGAGTGACTAGCGGGCCGAACACCGGGGAGCTGTTTTTT. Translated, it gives CASRVTSGPNTGELFF.

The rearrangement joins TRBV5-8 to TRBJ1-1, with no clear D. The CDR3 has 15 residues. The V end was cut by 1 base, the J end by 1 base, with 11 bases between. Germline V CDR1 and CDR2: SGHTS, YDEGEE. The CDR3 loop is CASSLFGGGNTEAFF. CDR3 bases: TGTGCCAGCAGCTTGTTTGGAGGTGGGAACACTGAAGCTTTCTTT. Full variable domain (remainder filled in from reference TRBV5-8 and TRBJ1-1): EAGVTQSPTHLIKTRGQQATLRCSPISGHTSVYWYQQALGLGLQFLLWYDEGEERNRGNFPPRFSGRQFPNYSSELNVNALELEDSALYLCASSLFGGGNTEAFFGQGTRLTVV.

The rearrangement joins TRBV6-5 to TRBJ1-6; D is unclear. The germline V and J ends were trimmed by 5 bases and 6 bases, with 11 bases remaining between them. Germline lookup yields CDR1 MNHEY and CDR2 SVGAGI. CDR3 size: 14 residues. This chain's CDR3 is CASSIPGFNSPLHF. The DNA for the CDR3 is TGTGCCAGCAGTATCCCGGGATTTAATTCACCCCTCCACTTT.

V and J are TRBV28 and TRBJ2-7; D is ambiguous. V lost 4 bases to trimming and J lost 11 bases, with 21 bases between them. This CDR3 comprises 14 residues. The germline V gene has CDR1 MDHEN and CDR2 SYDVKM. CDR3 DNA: TGTGCCAGCAGTTCGCCGAGGTTTAGGCGATTCAAGTACTTC. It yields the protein CASSSPRFRRFKYF. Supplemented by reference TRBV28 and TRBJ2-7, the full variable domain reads DVKVTQSSRYLVKRTGEKVFLECVQDMDHENMFWYRQDPGLGLRLIYFSYDVKMKEKGDIPEGYSVSREKKERFSLILESASTNQTSMYLCASSSPRFRRFKYFGPGTRLTVT.

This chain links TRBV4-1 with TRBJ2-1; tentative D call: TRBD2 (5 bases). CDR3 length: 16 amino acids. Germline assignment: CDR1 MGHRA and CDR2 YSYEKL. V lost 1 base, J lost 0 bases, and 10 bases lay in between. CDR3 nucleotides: TGCGCCAGCAGCCAAGTGGGGAGAACCTCCTACAATGAGCAGTTCTTC. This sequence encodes CASSQVGRTSYNEQFF.

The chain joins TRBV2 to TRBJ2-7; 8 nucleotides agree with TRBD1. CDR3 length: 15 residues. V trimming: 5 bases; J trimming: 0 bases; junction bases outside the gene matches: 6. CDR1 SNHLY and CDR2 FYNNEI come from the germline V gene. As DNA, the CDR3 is TGTGCCAGCAGTCTGGACAGGGCCAACTCCTACGAGCAGTACTTC. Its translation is CASSLDRANSYEQYF.

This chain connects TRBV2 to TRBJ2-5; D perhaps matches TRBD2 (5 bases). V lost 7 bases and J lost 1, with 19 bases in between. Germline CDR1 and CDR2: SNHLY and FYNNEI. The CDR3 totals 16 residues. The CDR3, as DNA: TGTGCCAGCACTCCCGCGGGCGCAACGGCCCAAGAGACCCAGTACTTC. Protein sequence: CASTPAGATAQETQYF.

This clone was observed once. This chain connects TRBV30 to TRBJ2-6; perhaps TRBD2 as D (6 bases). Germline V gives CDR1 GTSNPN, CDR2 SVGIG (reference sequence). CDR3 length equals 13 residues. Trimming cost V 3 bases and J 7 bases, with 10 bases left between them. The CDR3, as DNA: TGTGCCTGGAGGCTAGCGAGCGCCAACGTCCTGACTTTC. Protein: CAWRLASANVLTF.

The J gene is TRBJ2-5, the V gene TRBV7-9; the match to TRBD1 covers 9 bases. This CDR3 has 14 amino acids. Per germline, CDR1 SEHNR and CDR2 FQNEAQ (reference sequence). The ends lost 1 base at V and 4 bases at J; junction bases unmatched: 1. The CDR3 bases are TGTGCCAGCAGCTTAGTGGGACAGGGAGAGACCCAGTACTTC. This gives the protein CASSLVGQGETQYF. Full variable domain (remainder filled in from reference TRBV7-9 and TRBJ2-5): DTGVSQNPRHKITKRGQNVTFRCDPISEHNRLYWYRQTLGQGPEFLTYFQNEAQLEKSRLLSDRFSAERPKGSFSTLEIQRTEQGDSAMYLCASSLVGQGETQYFGPGTRLLVL.